The 32 T cell receptor beta chains given below trace back to one sample, sequenced in a study of shared clonotypes between healthy human individuals. The method was immunoSEQ multiplex PCR; TCRdb's version includes in-frame clones alone and lacks a portion of them. The sample has around 1.1 million clones, about four fifths seen once. Material for sequencing was memory CD4+ T cells from PBMCs. Subset specified: CD45RA-negative fraction. Receptors originate from a man aged 18 to 29 in good health. Some clones in this sample may be carry-over from other donors' samples.

The chain employs TRBV28 and TRBJ2-5; D possibly matches TRBD1 or TRBD2 (5 bases each). CDR1 and CDR2 from the germline V gene are MDHEN and SYDVKM. The germline V and J ends were trimmed by 3 bases and 5 bases, with 16 bases remaining between them. The CDR3 is made up of 15 amino acids. CDR3 sequence reads: CASSLRGRGDETQYF. CDR3 nucleotides: TGTGCCAGCAGTTTGAGGGGCAGAGGGGATGAGACCCAGTACTTC.

This chain links TRBV6-5 with TRBJ1-2; 9 bases align to TRBD1. Trimming took 6 bases from V and 3 from J; bases not matched to a gene: 5. There are 14 residues in the CDR3. Germline V gene lookup returns CDR1 MNHEY and CDR2 SVGAGI. CDR3 residues: CASSRDRADYGYTF. Written as DNA, the CDR3 is TGTGCCAGCAGCCGGGACAGGGCCGACTATGGCTACACCTTC.

This chain links TRBV28 with TRBJ2-7; D unresolved. CDR1 and CDR2 from the germline V gene are MDHEN and SYDVKM. This CDR3 is built from 13 residues. Trimming cost V 6 bases and J 6 bases, with 15 bases left between them. Here the CDR3 reads CASSSSRATEQYF. The DNA for the CDR3 is TGTGCCAGCAGCTCCTCTCGAGCGACCGAGCAGTACTTC.

The rearrangement links TRBV18 to TRBJ2-7, with TRBD1 identical over 10 bases. CDR3 length: 15 residues. V lost 6 bases and J lost 5; bases outside the gene matches: 10. Germline-derived CDR1 and CDR2 are KGHSH and LQKENI. The CDR3 nucleotides are TGTGCCAGCTCGGTTCTCCGGGACAGGGGCCACGAGCAGTACTTC. This sequence encodes CASSVLRDRGHEQYF. The full variable domain, its missing parts supplied by reference TRBV18 and TRBJ2-7, is NAGVMQNPRHLVRRRGQEARLRCSPMKGHSHVYWYRQLPEEGLKFMVYLQKENIIDESGMPKERFSAEFPKEGPSILRIQQVVRGDSAAYFCASSVLRDRGHEQYFGPGTRLTVT.

This chain joins TRBV18 and TRBJ2-7; D unclear. This CDR3 is built from 12 residues. CDR1 is KGHSH, CDR2 LQKENI, per germline. V gave up 4 bases and J gave up 3 bases, with 7 bases separating them. The CDR3 protein is CASSRDGYEQYF. CDR3 DNA: TGTGCCAGCTCACGCGACGGCTACGAGCAGTACTTC.

In the case of this clone: Different DNA sequences within this sample yield the same CDR3. The V call is TRBV27, the J call TRBJ1-5, with 7 bases matching TRBD1. The CDR3 is 16 residues long. V trimming: 4 bases; J trimming: 1 base; junction bases outside the gene matches: 7. Looked up from germline, CDR1 is MNHEY and CDR2 is SMNVEV (reference sequence). Here the CDR3 reads CASSSTGAGSNQPQHF. The CDR3 coding sequence is TGTGCCAGCAGTTCCACAGGGGCGGGGAGCAATCAGCCCCAGCATTTT.

V usage is TRBV19 and J usage is TRBJ2-7, with 12 bases fitting TRBD2. Trimming took 2 bases from V and 3 from J; bases not matched to a gene: 5. The CDR3 is 16 amino acids. Germline V gives CDR1 LNHDA, CDR2 SQIVND (reference sequence). The CDR3 nucleotides read TGTGCCAGTAGTATATGGACTAGCGGGAAAAGCTACGAGCAGTACTTC. Translating gives CASSIWTSGKSYEQYF.

This chain joins TRBV5-4 and TRBJ2-5; TRBD1 is a possible D gene (7 bases). The CDR3 is 15 amino acids. Per germline, CDR1 SGHNT and CDR2 YYREEE (reference sequence). V lost 7 bases, J lost 5 bases, and 21 bases lay in between. The CDR3 sequence: CASQGGVRGGETQYF. The CDR3 nucleotides read TGTGCCAGCCAGGGGGGAGTCAGAGGCGGGGAGACCCAGTACTTC.

CDR3 nucleotides: TGCGCCAGCAGCTTGGGGCTAGCGGAGATCTACGAGCAGTACTTC. Its translation is CASSLGLAEIYEQYF. The chain has TRBV5-1 and TRBJ2-7; 7 bases map to TRBD2. J gave up 3 bases and V 0 bases, and 6 bases lay outside the gene matches. CDR3 length: 15 residues. Per the germline V gene, CDR1 is SGHRS and CDR2 is YFSETQ.

This clone showed up just once. Other DNA sequences in the same sample also yield this CDR3. This chain joins TRBV9 and TRBJ1-3; D call uncertain. V lost 0 bases and J lost 4, with 5 bases in between. This CDR3 comprises 13 residues. Germline V CDR1 and CDR2: SGDLS, YYNGEE. CDR3 sequence (DNA): TGTGCCAGCAGCGTAGACAGCGGAAACACCATATATTTT. Encoded protein: CASSVDSGNTIYF.

This sequence joins TRBV7-8 and TRBJ2-7; D gene unclear. Germline values: CDR1 SGHVS, CDR2 FQNEAQ. The V end was cut by 4 bases, the J end by 3 bases, with 7 bases between. The CDR3 runs 12 residues. The CDR3 DNA follows: TGTGCCAGCAGCTCGACCCTCTACGAGCAGTACTTC. Protein sequence: CASSSTLYEQYF.

This chain connects TRBV18 to TRBJ2-1; the match to TRBD2 covers 11 bases. Germline assignment: CDR1 KGHSH and CDR2 LQKENI. Trimming took 4 bases from V and 0 from J; bases not matched to a gene: 11. This CDR3 is 19 amino acids long. CDR3 amino acids: CASSRLASGRPGSYNEQFF. The CDR3 region has the DNA TGTGCCAGCTCACGTCTGGCTAGCGGGAGGCCGGGCTCCTACAATGAGCAGTTCTTC.

This chain's CDR3 is CASSLLPGQGEAEAFF. CDR3 bases: TGTGCCAGCAGTTTGCTTCCGGGACAGGGAGAGGCTGAAGCTTTCTTT. The V call is TRBV28, the J call TRBJ1-1; 9 bases agree with TRBD1. The CDR3 has 16 amino acids. The germline V gene encodes CDR1 MDHEN and CDR2 SYDVKM. The V and J ends lost 3 bases and 6 bases, in that order; junction bases with no gene match: 11.

This chain links TRBV4-3 with TRBJ2-5; the D gene is possibly TRBD2 (6 bases). The CDR3 contains 15 residues. CDR1 and CDR2 (germline): LGHNA, YSLEER. With 4 bases removed from V and 5 bases from J, the gap between germline ends came to 17 bases. The CDR3 is CASSRDMRDQETQYF. The CDR3 DNA reads TGCGCCAGCAGCCGCGACATGCGGGATCAGGAGACCCAGTACTTC.

V usage is TRBV5-1 and J usage is TRBJ2-7, with 8 bases fitting TRBD1. V was pared by 3 bases and J by 5 bases, with 4 bases of the junction left unmatched. Per the germline V gene, CDR1 is SGHRS and CDR2 is YFSETQ. This CDR3 is 13 amino acids long. CDR3 bases: TGCGCCAGCAGCTCACAGGGGGGTCACGAGCAGTACTTC. It codes for CASSSQGGHEQYF.

The genes are TRBV7-2 and TRBJ2-3, with D possibly matching TRBD2 (5 bases). The V end lost 1 base, the J end lost 1 base, and 9 bases lay between the germline ends. The CDR3 loop spans 15 amino acids. Germline CDR1 and CDR2: SGHTA and FQGNSA. The CDR3 loop reads CASSLVSAGTDTQYF. In nucleotides, the CDR3 is TGTGCCAGCAGCTTAGTTAGCGCGGGCACAGATACGCAGTATTTT.

The V gene is TRBV9, the J gene TRBJ1-4; D possibly corresponds to TRBD1 (6 bases). The CDR3 length is 16 residues. CDR1 SGDLS and CDR2 YYNGEE come from the germline V gene. Deletions cut 3 bases from V and 7 bases from J, with 19 bases between. The CDR3 protein is CASSAGSGGRTEKLFF. The CDR3 region has the DNA TGTGCCAGCAGCGCCGGATCGGGGGGGCGCACTGAAAAACTGTTTTTT. The full variable domain, completed using reference TRBV9 and TRBJ1-4, is DSGVTQTPKHLITATGQRVTLRCSPRSGDLSVYWYQQSLDQGLQFLIQYYNGEERAKGNILERFSAQQFPDLHSELNLSSLELGDSALYFCASSAGSGGRTEKLFFGSGTQLSVL.

The rearrangement uses TRBV7-9 and TRBJ2-2, with D unclear. The CDR3 covers 14 residues. In germline, CDR1 is SEHNR, CDR2 FQNEAQ (reference sequence). V shed 2 bases and J shed 6 bases, with 10 bases lying between them. The CDR3 spells CASSLLGFSGELFF. CDR3 nucleotides: TGTGCCAGCAGCTTACTCGGGTTCTCCGGGGAGCTGTTTTTT.

The chain has TRBV6-6 and TRBJ2-4; D might be TRBD1 (5 bases). Germline lookup yields CDR1 MNHNY and CDR2 SVGAGI (reference sequence). The V and J ends lost 5 bases and 7 bases respectively, with 15 bases between them. This CDR3 spans 14 amino acids. This CDR3 is CASSNWAGRNIQYF. CDR3 DNA sequence: TGTGCCAGCAGTAATTGGGCAGGGCGGAACATTCAGTACTTC.

This rearrangement joins TRBV10-2 to TRBJ2-2; no clear D. Germline V lookup: CDR1 WSHSY, CDR2 SAAADI. Trimming took off 4 bases at V and 4 bases at J, with 13 bases between the two ends. The CDR3 covers 15 residues. The CDR3 nucleotides read TGCGCCAGCAGTGTTCCCCTCGATCGCACCGGGGAGCTGTTTTTT. Translated: CASSVPLDRTGELFF.

The chain is built from TRBV14 and TRBJ2-5; D assignment may be TRBD1 or TRBD2 (5 bases each). CDR3 size: 14 residues. V was trimmed by 3 bases and J by 1 base, leaving 9 bases between them. CDR1 SGHDN and CDR2 FVKESK come from the germline V gene. The CDR3 sequence: CASSQRDLQETQYF. The CDR3 DNA reads as TGTGCCAGCAGCCAGAGGGACCTCCAAGAGACCCAGTACTTC.

This chain links TRBV11-3 with TRBJ2-1, with 12 bases identical to TRBD2. V was clipped by 3 bases and J by 5 bases; unmatched bases: 2. Germline values: CDR1 SGHNT, CDR2 YENEEA. The CDR3 sequence is 15 residues long. The chain's CDR3 is CASSFRLAGDNEQFF. Written as DNA, the CDR3 is TGTGCCAGCAGCTTTCGACTAGCGGGAGACAATGAGCAGTTCTTC.

Worth noting for this clone: This may stem from a read error, because a much larger clone lies one nucleotide away. V and J are TRBV5-8 and TRBJ1-5; 7 nucleotides match TRBD1. The CDR3 has 15 amino acids. The V and J ends lost 0 bases and 3 bases, in that order; junction bases with no gene match: 3. Germline V gives CDR1 SGHTS, CDR2 YDEGEE. This CDR3 reads CASSLGQGFNQPQHF. CDR3 sequence (DNA): TGTGCCAGCAGCTTGGGACAGGGTTTCAATCAGCCCCAGCATTTT.

This clone was seen a single time. The chain has TRBV19 and TRBJ2-7; D gene ambiguous. Germline V CDR1 and CDR2: LNHDA, SQIVND (reference sequence). The CDR3 is 13 residues long. The V end lost 5 bases, the J end lost 1 base, and 9 bases lay between the germline ends. The CDR3 nucleotides are TGTGCCAGTAGTCTAGGCCTGTCCTACGAGCAGTACTTC. The encoded protein is CASSLGLSYEQYF.

The chain joins TRBV6-1 to TRBJ1-1; TRBD1 is a possible D gene (6 bases). The CDR3 spans 15 residues. Germline CDR1 is MNHNS and CDR2 is SASEGT. V lost 4 bases to trimming and J lost 1 base, with 13 bases between them. CDR3 in DNA: TGTGCCAGCAGTGGATTAAAGGGGGGGAACACTGAAGCTTTCTTT. Residues: CASSGLKGGNTEAFF.

The J gene is TRBJ2-1, the V gene TRBV5-1; 9 bases match TRBD2. Germline lookup yields CDR1 SGHRS and CDR2 YFSETQ. V was pared by 3 bases and J by 0 bases, with 4 bases of the junction left unmatched. This CDR3 is 16 amino acids long. The CDR3: CASSWGSGGSYNEQFF. CDR3 sequence (DNA): TGCGCCAGCAGCTGGGGTAGCGGGGGCTCCTACAATGAGCAGTTCTTC.

This chain joins TRBV6-4 and TRBJ2-4; D remains ambiguous. Germline assignment: CDR1 MRHNA and CDR2 SNTAGT. V was cut by 2 bases and J by 2 bases, with 7 bases left in between. The CDR3 consists of 14 residues. In nucleotides, the CDR3 is TGTGCCAGCAGTGACCACAGCTCCAAAAACATTCAGTACTTC. It codes for CASSDHSSKNIQYF.

The chain combines TRBV5-1 with TRBJ2-7; D is ambiguous. V gave up 0 bases and J gave up 7 bases, with 8 bases separating them. Per the germline V gene, CDR1 is SGHRS and CDR2 is YFSETQ. This CDR3 is 12 amino acids long. CDR3 nucleotides: TGCGCCAGCAGCTTGGAATACGGGGAGCAGTACTTC. Translating gives CASSLEYGEQYF.

The sample holds one count of this clone. The rearrangement uses TRBV5-1 and TRBJ2-4; a weak D match, TRBD2 (5 bases). CDR3 length: 15 amino acids. Trimming pared 0 bases from V and 9 bases from J, leaving 16 bases between. Germline V lookup: CDR1 SGHRS, CDR2 YFSETQ. CDR3 in amino acids: CASSLAQGEGVIQYF. The CDR3 DNA sequence: TGCGCCAGCAGCTTGGCCCAAGGAGAGGGAGTCATTCAGTACTTC.

The genes are TRBV14 and TRBJ2-7; D gene unclear. The V end was cut by 2 bases, the J end by 7 bases, with 9 bases between. The length of the CDR3 is 12 residues. CDR1 SGHDN and CDR2 FVKESK come from the germline V gene. The CDR3 reads CASSQSRGEQYF. CDR3 DNA: TGTGCCAGCAGCCAATCACGTGGGGAGCAGTACTTC.

The DNA for the CDR3 is TGTGCCAGCAGTTACTTAGCGGGAGCGGCCGGGGAGCTGTTTTTT. This sequence encodes CASSYLAGAAGELFF. V usage is TRBV6-5 and J usage is TRBJ2-2; TRBD2 agrees at 9 bases. In germline, CDR1 is MNHEY, CDR2 SVGAGI. This CDR3 comprises 15 residues. The J segment lost 6 bases and the V segment lost 1 base, leaving 3 bases of the junction unmatched.

The chain recombines TRBV5-4 with TRBJ1-2, with D possibly matching TRBD1 (5 bases). This CDR3 comprises 16 residues. The germline V and J ends were trimmed by 0 bases and 2 bases, with 14 bases remaining between them. Germline V gene sequence: CDR1 SGHNT, CDR2 YYREEE (reference sequence). The CDR3 nucleotides are TGTGCCAGCAGCTTGGAGGCAGTTGGGGGAAACTATGGCTACACCTTC. It is translated as CASSLEAVGGNYGYTF. The variable domain in full, completed from reference TRBV5-4 and TRBJ1-2, reads ETGVTQSPTHLIKTRGQQVTLRCSSQSGHNTVSWYQQALGQGPQFIFQYYREEENGRGNFPPRFSGLQFPNYSSELNVNALELDDSALYLCASSLEAVGGNYGYTFGSGTRLTVV.